These 30 T cell receptor beta chains were all obtained from the same sample, sequenced in a study of a mutant IDH1 vaccine in newly diagnosed glioma. Specified time point: week 11, during vaccination. In the vaccine, a single dose held 300 ug of the mutant IDH1 20-mer peptide, along with topical imiquimod. The antigens these receptors bind are not known. Method: immunoSEQ multiplex PCR; TCRdb's copy keeps in-frame clones and lacks some. The repertoire holds about 130,000 clones, about four fifths seen once, with 5% to 6% in the top ten. This specimen was PBMCs, taken from a glioma patient whose treatment included an IDH1 peptide vaccine. The receptors were sampled from a man aged 35 to 55 with glioma.

The chain employs TRBV18 and TRBJ2-3, with D perhaps assigned TRBD1 or TRBD2 (5 bases each). The germline gives CDR1 KGHSH, CDR2 LQKENI. The CDR3 is made up of 14 amino acids. Deletions cut 0 bases from V and 6 bases from J, with 10 bases between. The CDR3 DNA reads as TGTGCCAGCTCACCACCACTTTGGGGGGATACGCAGTATTTT. It codes for CASSPPLWGDTQYF.

J is TRBJ1-1 and V is TRBV4-3; a weak D match, TRBD1 (6 bases). This CDR3 has 16 residues. V shed 1 base and J shed 0 bases, with 12 bases lying between them. From germline, CDR1 is LGHNA and CDR2 YSLEER. The CDR3 region is CASSQVGGRVNTEAFF. The CDR3 DNA reads TGCGCCAGCAGCCAAGTAGGGGGTAGAGTGAACACTGAAGCTTTCTTT.

The V gene is TRBV27, the J gene TRBJ2-2; D is ambiguous. There are 11 residues in the CDR3. Germline CDR1 MNHEY, CDR2 SMNVEV (reference sequence). V was pared by 6 bases and J by 8 bases, with 7 bases between. CDR3 region: CASSLRGELFF. CDR3 nucleotides: TGTGCCAGCAGCTTACGAGGGGAGCTGTTTTTT.

The J gene is TRBJ2-1, the V gene TRBV7-8, with 9 bases fitting TRBD2. This CDR3 is 15 amino acids long. J gave up 8 bases and V 1 base, and 6 bases lay outside the gene matches. CDR1 is SGHVS and CDR2 is FQNEAQ in the germline V gene. In DNA form, the CDR3 reads TGTGCCAGCAGCTTAGGAGGAGCGGGAGGCTATGAGCAGTTCTTC. This codes for CASSLGGAGGYEQFF.

The chain couples TRBV5-4 to TRBJ2-1; TRBD2 aligns across 7 bases. This CDR3 contains 15 residues. V dropped 4 bases and J dropped 7; count of bases not matched to a gene: 11. CDR1 and CDR2 (germline): SGHNT, YYREEE (reference sequence). As DNA, the CDR3 is TGTGCCAGCAGCCCTGCCGGACTAGTGGGGAATGAGCAGTTCTTC. Residues: CASSPAGLVGNEQFF.

V and J are TRBV13 and TRBJ2-1; weak D call: TRBD1 (5 bases). The CDR3 is made up of 14 amino acids. CDR1 and CDR2 (germline): PRHDT, FYEKMQ (reference sequence). Trimming removed 4 bases from V and 1 base from J, with 8 bases in between. CDR3 in DNA: TGTGCCAGCAGCTGGGGCAAGTCCTACAATGAGCAGTTCTTC. Protein: CASSWGKSYNEQFF.

This chain uses TRBV28 with TRBJ1-5, with 8 bases lining up with TRBD1. The V segment lost 0 bases and the J segment 7 bases; nucleotides outside the gene matches: 8. This CDR3 comprises 16 residues. The germline CDR1 and CDR2 sequences are MDHEN and SYDVKM. This CDR3 reads CASSLWQGAGGQPQHF. The CDR3, as DNA: TGTGCCAGCAGTTTATGGCAGGGGGCAGGCGGCCAGCCCCAGCATTTT.

CDR3 nucleotide sequence: TGTGCCAGCAGCTTATTCCGAGCGAACTTCAATGAGCAGTTCTTC. Translated: CASSLFRANFNEQFF. The V and J genes are TRBV7-2 and TRBJ2-1, with D hard to call. With 2 bases removed from V and 6 bases from J, the gap between germline ends came to 14 bases. The CDR3 spans 15 residues. Germline V gene sequence: CDR1 SGHTA, CDR2 FQGNSA.

The V call is TRBV6-6, the J call TRBJ2-7, with D unclear. This CDR3 spans 10 amino acids. V lost 5 bases to trimming and J lost 3 bases, with 2 bases between them. Germline CDR1 is MNHNY and CDR2 is SVGAGI (reference sequence). Written as DNA, the CDR3 is TGTGCCAGCAGTGACTACGAGCAGTACTTC. Protein sequence: CASSDYEQYF.

The V call is TRBV6-6, the J call TRBJ2-2, with D possibly matching TRBD2 (6 bases). The CDR3 is 15 amino acids. CDR1 is MNHNY and CDR2 is SVGAGI in the germline V gene (reference sequence). With 2 bases removed from V and 1 base from J, the gap between germline ends came to 8 bases. CDR3 bases: TGTGCCAGCAGTTACCCCGGGGGGAACACCGGGGAGCTGTTTTTT. Translating gives CASSYPGGNTGELFF.

The chain joins TRBV21-1 to TRBJ2-1; TRBD2 was called by the table and not checked on the DNA. TRBV21-1 constitutes a pseudogene. The CDR3 contains 12 residues. The CDR3 DNA follows: TGTGCCAGCAGCAAAGGCAGTAGCGGGAAGTTCTTC. Its protein is CASSKGSSGKFF.

The chain couples TRBV11-2 to TRBJ2-5; D gene unclear. In germline, CDR1 is SGHAT, CDR2 FQNNGV. This CDR3 spans 11 amino acids. V lost 3 bases to trimming and J lost 4 bases, with 3 bases between them. In nucleotides, the CDR3 is TGTGCCAGCAGCTTCGGAGAGACCCAGTACTTC. Its translation is CASSFGETQYF.

The rearrangement uses TRBV7-6 and TRBJ2-5, with D unclear. From germline, CDR1 is SGHVS and CDR2 FNYEAQ. The CDR3 has 12 amino acids. Trimming stripped 1 base from V and 6 bases from J, with 6 bases between. The CDR3 region is CASSLEHQTQYF. The CDR3, as DNA: TGTGCCAGCAGCTTAGAACATCAGACCCAGTACTTC.

This clone has only a few counts. The chain combines TRBV25-1 with TRBJ1-2, with D uncertain. The V end lost 2 bases, the J end lost 3 bases, and 7 bases lay between the germline ends. The CDR3 loop spans 13 amino acids. The germline gives CDR1 MGHDK, CDR2 SYGVNS. CDR3 in DNA: TGTGCCAGCAGTGAACTAGGAGACTATGGCTACACCTTC. Protein product: CASSELGDYGYTF.

This clone was detected only once. V gene TRBV20-1 combines with J gene TRBJ2-5; tentative D call: TRBD2 (5 bases). Trimming stripped 5 bases from V and 6 bases from J, with 10 bases between. Germline V lookup: CDR1 DFQATT, CDR2 SNEGSKA (reference sequence). The length of the CDR3 is 11 residues. As DNA, the CDR3 is TGCAGTGCTCCCGAGCGGCAGACCCAGTACTTC. It translates to CSAPERQTQYF.

CDR3 nucleotide sequence: TGTGCCAGCAGCCCCTTTGGACTAGCGGGGTACAATGAGCAGTTCTTC. This sequence encodes CASSPFGLAGYNEQFF. The chain uses TRBV9 and TRBJ2-1; TRBD2 matches 12 bases. V dropped 4 bases and J dropped 4; count of bases not matched to a gene: 6. In germline, CDR1 is SGDLS, CDR2 YYNGEE. The length of the CDR3 is 16 residues.

This CDR3 is CASSLGTGAYEQYF. Written as DNA, the CDR3 is TGTGCCAGCAGTTTGGGGACAGGCGCCTACGAGCAGTACTTC. The chain joins TRBV28 to TRBJ2-7; 8 bases line up with TRBD1. The junction had 3 bases not matched to a gene; V was cut back by 3 bases and J by 2 bases. The CDR3 covers 14 residues. The germline CDR1 and CDR2 sequences are MDHEN and SYDVKM.

The rearrangement links TRBV18 to TRBJ2-7; the D gene is possibly TRBD1 (6 bases). Per the germline V gene, CDR1 is KGHSH and CDR2 is LQKENI. Trimming left V 3 bases short and J 0 bases short, with 18 bases between. CDR3 length: 17 amino acids. The CDR3 region is CASSPRTGKGDSYEQYF. The CDR3 DNA follows: TGTGCCAGCTCACCCCGGACCGGAAAGGGGGACTCCTACGAGCAGTACTTC.

The J gene is TRBJ2-5, the V gene TRBV27, with TRBD1 matching over 7 bases. The CDR3 covers 20 residues. J was trimmed by 1 base and V by 1 base; bases with no gene match: 18. Germline V gives CDR1 MNHEY, CDR2 SMNVEV (reference sequence). This CDR3 is CASSLYPPDRKPGFQETQYF. The CDR3, as DNA: TGTGCCAGCAGTTTATACCCCCCGGACAGGAAACCGGGATTCCAAGAGACCCAGTACTTC.

This sequence joins TRBV28 and TRBJ1-6; 8 nucleotides agree with TRBD1. V was clipped by 6 bases and J by 8 bases; unmatched bases: 6. The CDR3 runs to 14 residues. The germline CDR1 and CDR2 sequences are MDHEN and SYDVKM. The CDR3 loop is CASSGTGRHSPLHF. The CDR3 DNA follows: TGTGCCAGCAGCGGGACAGGCCGTCATTCACCCCTCCACTTT.

This chain links TRBV5-1 with TRBJ2-4, with D unresolved. The CDR3 totals 13 residues. From germline, CDR1 is SGHRS and CDR2 YFSETQ. V dropped 4 bases and J dropped 8 bases, with 13 bases sitting between them. The CDR3 loop reads CASSPGVLDIQYF. Here the CDR3 DNA reads TGCGCCAGCAGCCCCGGTGTCTTGGACATTCAGTACTTC. The variable domain in full, completed from reference TRBV5-1 and TRBJ2-4, reads KAGVTQTPRYLIKTRGQQVTLSCSPISGHRSVSWYQQTPGQGLQFLFEYFSETQRNKGNFPGRFSGRQFSNSRSEMNVSTLELGDSALYLCASSPGVLDIQYFGAGTRLSVL.

This sequence joins TRBV7-6 and TRBJ1-2; 9 positions agree with TRBD1. This CDR3 has 12 amino acids. V shed 8 bases and J 6 bases; nucleotides not matched to a gene: 4. CDR1 and CDR2 (germline): SGHVS, FNYEAQ. As DNA, the CDR3 is TGTGCCAGCGGGACAGGGAGGGATGGCTACACCTTC. Translated, it gives CASGTGRDGYTF.

This chain connects TRBV6-5 to TRBJ2-2, with D possibly being TRBD1 (6 bases). Looked up from germline, CDR1 is MNHEY and CDR2 is SVGAGI. V was pared by 4 bases and J by 4 bases, with 13 bases between. The CDR3 contains 15 residues. CDR3 sequence: CASSLVTGITGELFF. Written as DNA, the CDR3 is TGTGCCAGCAGTTTAGTCACAGGGATCACCGGGGAGCTGTTTTTT.

This clone was picked up a small number of times. This chain joins TRBV7-8 and TRBJ1-1; D unresolved. CDR1 is SGHVS and CDR2 is FQNEAQ in the germline V gene. Trimming took 3 bases from V and 3 from J, leaving 11 bases between them. This CDR3 contains 14 residues. The CDR3 region is CASSFGIGDTEAFF. The CDR3 bases are TGTGCCAGCAGCTTCGGGATCGGGGACACTGAAGCTTTCTTT.

This clone was observed a single time. The V call is TRBV5-4, the J call TRBJ2-3; TRBD2 is a possible D gene (6 bases). This CDR3 comprises 14 residues. Trimming took 0 bases from V and 4 from J, leaving 9 bases between them. Germline values: CDR1 SGHNT, CDR2 YYREEE (reference sequence). The DNA of the CDR3 is TGTGCCAGCAGCTTGGGACTAGACTCAGATACGCAGTATTTT. Amino acid sequence: CASSLGLDSDTQYF.

The chain combines TRBV19 with TRBJ1-1; the D gene is possibly TRBD1 (5 bases). The CDR3 consists of 13 residues. Looked up from germline, CDR1 is LNHDA and CDR2 is SQIVND (reference sequence). The ends were cut back, 5 bases at V and 4 bases at J, with 11 bases in the middle. The CDR3 coding sequence is TGTGCCAGTAGTGCCCAGGGACCCACTGAAGCTTTCTTT. This sequence encodes CASSAQGPTEAFF.

J is TRBJ1-3 and V is TRBV7-2, with D hard to call. The CDR3 is 16 amino acids. CDR1 is SGHTA, CDR2 FQGNSA, per germline. V lost 1 base to trimming and J lost 0 bases, with 10 bases between them. The DNA for the CDR3 is TGTGCCAGCAGCTTAGATTCAGGAGCCTCTGGAAACACCATATATTTT. It specifies CASSLDSGASGNTIYF.

This chain connects TRBV4-1 to TRBJ1-1; TRBD1 agrees at 9 bases. J was trimmed by 4 bases and V by 0 bases; bases with no gene match: 3. The CDR3 is made up of 15 amino acids. Germline V gene data show CDR1 as MGHRA and CDR2 as YSYEKL. DNA for the CDR3: TGCGCCAGCAGCCAAGAGACAGGGGGGATCACTGAAGCTTTCTTT. Its protein product is CASSQETGGITEAFF.

This clone was detected only a few times. The chain combines TRBV5-6 with TRBJ2-7; 7 bases align to TRBD1. CDR1 and CDR2 from the germline V gene are SGHDT and YYEEEE. The ends lost 0 bases at V and 6 bases at J; junction bases unmatched: 9. CDR3 length: 15 residues. For the CDR3, the DNA is TGTGCCAGCAGCTTGGAACCGACAGGGAGCGGCGAGCAGTACTTC. Translated: CASSLEPTGSGEQYF.

The rearrangement joins TRBV21-1 to TRBJ2-7; no DNA check was done on the table's D call, TRBD2. TRBV21-1 is noted as a pseudogene. The CDR3 contains 19 residues. Written as DNA, the CDR3 is TGTGCCAGCAGCGGAAGGGCGCGGACTAGCGGGAGGGCCGGCTACGAGCAGTACTTC. It specifies CASSGRARTSGRAGYEQYF.